This T cell receptor beta chain emerged from a study of T cells in Graves' hyperthyroidism and ophthalmopathy. Per the germline V gene, CDR1 is DFQATT and CDR2 is SNEGSKA (reference sequence). Trimming removed 1 base at V and 6 bases at J, with 12 bases between. There are 13 residues in the CDR3. RNA transcripts provided the source from which TCR beta CDR3 regions were amplified. TCR CDR3 regions were first amplified by RT-PCR with HTBI primers. MiXCR, applied by TCRdb to the multiplex PCR reads, yields one record per CDR3 protein. The data hold around 600,000 distinct CDR3 sequences, with roughly 15% observed a single time.

Material: blood. The chain is built from TRBV20-1 and TRBJ1-2; D uncertain. The origin of this receptor is a woman aged 45-65 years with Graves' ophthalmopathy. The CDR3 bases are TGCAGTGCTAGAGGGGCGAAGTTGGATGGCTACACCTTC. Residues: CSARGAKLDGYTF.